This T cell receptor (beta chain) was sequenced in a study of T cells in Graves' hyperthyroidism and ophthalmopathy. Findings and caveats of the study: Separation of ophthalmopathy from stable hyperthyroidism was achieved by a 13 V-J model.

RNA transcripts gave rise to amplified TCR beta CDR3 regions. Using the HTBI primer set, a first-round RT-PCR was run on the TCR CDR3. In TCRdb, the multiplex PCR reads were re-called with MiXCR into one record per CDR3 protein. This sample has roughly 500,000 distinct CDR3 sequences, with 46% found just once. The CDR3 has 11 amino acids. Trimming removed 6 bases from V and 4 bases from J, with 9 bases in between. Germline CDR1 SQVTM, CDR2 ANQGSEA. Uncontrolled infections, other autoimmune diseases, pregnancy or lactation led to exclusion of patients. This clonotype was observed a handful of times. Its specificity is unknown.

The receptor's source is an adult woman with Graves' disease, either hyperthyroidism or ophthalmopathy (not recorded which). V and J are TRBV29-1 and TRBJ1-1; D might be TRBD1 (5 bases). The material sequenced was peripheral blood or thyroid tissue (not recorded which). CDR3 region: CSVSGSTEAFF. Written as DNA, the CDR3 is TGCAGCGTATCAGGGAGCACTGAAGCTTTCTTT.